A selection of T cell receptor beta chains follows, all from one sample in a study of metastatic and nonmetastatic thyroid tumors. From the PCR reads, TCRdb re-called clones with MiXCR. The sample contains about 22,000 clones, 18% of which appear only once. The specimen was adjacent normal tissue. Receptor source: a male donor with papillary thyroid cancer or a benign thyroid nodule (not recorded which). Some clones in this sample may be carry-over from other donors' samples. Both conserved end residues are part of each CDR3.

CDR3 protein	V gene	J gene
CASSPAGSYEQYF	TRBV18	TRBJ2-7
CASRAQGIATNEKLFF	TRBV6-1	TRBJ1-4
CASSQYQGSSEAFF	TRBV3-1	TRBJ1-1
CATSLDRVTEALF	TRBV15	TRBJ1-1
CASSLVVAVNEKLFF	TRBV12-3/TRBV12-4	TRBJ1-4
CARTPIRRTDTQYF	TRBV25-1	TRBJ2-3
CASSSSPSGYTF	TRBV7-2	TRBJ1-2
CASSYSGRGDQPQHF	TRBV6-6	TRBJ1-5
CASSGSGWSWTGELFF	TRBV25-1	TRBJ2-2
CASSEAIDYEQYF	TRBV6-1	TRBJ2-7
CASSLAASTGFF	TRBV12-3/TRBV12-4	TRBJ2-1
CASSAKGNQPQHF	TRBV6-1	TRBJ1-5
CAGRPGQGETQYF	TRBV6-2/TRBV6-3	TRBJ2-5
CSATLKRGSNEQFF	TRBV20-1	TRBJ2-1
CASRTTGRSYEQYF	TRBV28	TRBJ2-7
CASSGTSGGGYNEQFF	TRBV28	TRBJ2-1
CASSLGERVLGYGYTF	TRBV11-2	TRBJ1-2
CASSPVQTGTGELFF	TRBV5-6	TRBJ2-2
CASSPGTEQETQYF	TRBV7-2	TRBJ2-5
CASRPPTGTYNEQFF	TRBV6-1	TRBJ2-1
CAWSLTGGEQYF	TRBV30	TRBJ2-7
CASSYGTSGGAYEQFF	TRBV6-5	TRBJ2-1
CASRRPRNQPQHF	TRBV5-1	TRBJ1-5
CASSQAINTEAFF	TRBV3-1	TRBJ1-1
CASTRGEGYTF	TRBV2	TRBJ1-2
CASSLRANSPLHF	TRBV28	TRBJ1-6
CASSLQNPNYGYTF	TRBV5-1	TRBJ1-2
CASSLWVASSYEQYF	TRBV7-2	TRBJ2-7
CASRHPGSYNEKFF	TRBV19	TRBJ2-1
CASSEAGRQPGGYTF	TRBV2	TRBJ1-2
CSARLGSETQYF	TRBV20-1	TRBJ2-5
CASSFGQLYGYTF	TRBV5-1	TRBJ1-2
CASRPGQGYSNQPQHF	TRBV6-2/TRBV6-3	TRBJ1-5
CSARYPAGANSPLHF	TRBV20-1	TRBJ1-6
CASSWGSNQPQHF	TRBV28	TRBJ1-5
CAIRATGFSNQPQHF	TRBV10-3	TRBJ1-5
CATSKLSGEVDTQYF	TRBV15	TRBJ2-3
CASSASGGALVQFF	TRBV12-3/TRBV12-4	TRBJ2-1
CASSFIAGFNEQFF	TRBV7-9	TRBJ2-1
CAWSVRGLAGDNEQFF	TRBV30	TRBJ2-1
CASRPGQSGNTIYF	TRBV28	TRBJ1-3
CASSLELTDTQYF	TRBV7-2	TRBJ2-3
CASSPRDYLYGYTF	TRBV7-9	TRBJ1-2
CASSDRRGLADGANVLTF	TRBV9	TRBJ2-6
CATSRQDSSTDTQYF	TRBV15	TRBJ2-3
CASSQGTVSGNTIYF	TRBV7-8	TRBJ1-3
CASSSKTYEQYF	TRBV27	TRBJ2-7
CATSRDRAAGKTQYF	TRBV15	TRBJ2-5
CASKAGGLETQYF	TRBV27	TRBJ2-5
CASTSTTGGTGELFF	TRBV11-3	TRBJ2-2
CASSLGLATGELFF	TRBV7-2	TRBJ2-2
CASSLGSNEQFF	TRBV28	TRBJ2-1